This T cell receptor (beta chain) was recovered during a study of beta chain features in type 1 diabetes. Study conclusions and caveats: Comparison showed that naive, central memory and Treg TCRB repertoires appeared more similar among patients than among healthy donors. TCRB CDR3s from Type 1 diabetes patients were moderately but significantly shorter in all four CD4+ subsets.

Purities in excess of 95% were seen in all sorted populations. This clone has a handful of counts. No antigen is known for it. What was sequenced were expressed TCRB transcripts, since all of the isolated RNA had been reverse transcribed. Profiling relied on immunoSEQ multiplex PCR, and the TCRdb table lists in-frame clones only, not all of them. Seen here are about 230,000 clones, about 10% observed once, and the top ten hold just under 0.035%. The sample comprised naive CD4+ T cells from blood. The source is a woman younger than 30 in good health.

The CDR3 loop reads CASSENLAGGSRWQYF. CDR3 DNA sequence: TGCGCCAGCAGTGAGAACTTAGCGGGAGGTTCGCGCTGGCAGTACTTC. The chain recombines TRBV10-2 with TRBJ2-7; 10 bases line up with TRBD2. The trim removed 2 bases at V and 9 bases at J, leaving 13 bases unmatched. The CDR3 runs to 16 residues. Germline V gives CDR1 WSHSY, CDR2 SAAADI.